This entry lists 17 T cell receptor beta chains sequenced from one sample in a study of T cell repertoires in cytomegalovirus infection. TCRdb processed the reads anew with MiXCR; each CDR3 protein has one entry. The data hold fewer than 55,000 distinct CDR3 sequences, with 15% to 20% observed a single time. Antigens of these TCRs are unknown. Sequences were derived from CD8+ T cells from cultured PBMCs, sampled from culture after CMV antigen stimulation. The receptors originated from a human donor in good health (CMV status not recorded). Some clones in this sample may be carry-over from other donors' samples.

This chain connects TRBV12-3 or TRBV12-4 to TRBJ1-2, with no clear D. The V gene lost 4 bases and the J gene lost 8 bases, with 11 bases spanning the gap. This CDR3 has 12 amino acids. The CDR3 sequence is CASSYGIGGYTF. The CDR3 nucleotides are TGTGCCAGCAGTTATGGGATAGGGGGCTACACCTTC.

This clonotype was seen more than once but under ten times. The genes are TRBV29-1 and TRBJ1-2, with unresolved D. Germline CDR1 SQVTM, CDR2 ANQGSEA. The CDR3 runs to 11 residues. With 3 bases removed from V and 6 bases from J, the gap between germline ends came to 8 bases. In DNA, the CDR3 is TGCAGCGTTGACGTTCAGGATGGCTACACCTTC. This sequence encodes CSVDVQDGYTF.

The chain employs TRBV7-2 and TRBJ1-1; TRBD1 agrees at 8 bases. The CDR3 consists of 17 residues. Germline CDR1 and CDR2: SGHTA and FQGNSA. The V segment lost 1 base and the J segment 3 bases; nucleotides outside the gene matches: 10. CDR3 in DNA: TGTGCCAGCAGCTTAGTGGTGACAGGGGCTATGCACACTGAAGCTTTCTTT. It yields the protein CASSLVVTGAMHTEAFF.

The table lists this clonotype with a few counts. The V and J genes are TRBV7-9 and TRBJ2-7, with a possible D match to TRBD1 (5 bases). Per germline, CDR1 SEHNR and CDR2 FQNEAQ (reference sequence). This CDR3 spans 12 amino acids. V dropped 6 bases and J dropped 10 bases, with 16 bases sitting between them. This CDR3 reads CASSMTAECQYF. The CDR3 DNA reads as TGTGCCAGCAGTATGACAGCCGAGTGTCAGTACTTC.

This clonotype has just a few counts. The chain recombines TRBV12-3 or TRBV12-4 with TRBJ1-1; D gene unclear. V shed 7 bases and J shed 5 bases, with 14 bases lying between them. The CDR3 totals 13 residues. The CDR3 DNA reads TGTGCCAGCACTATTTGGGAGAGAACTGAAGCTTTCTTT. Its translation is CASTIWERTEAFF.

The V gene is TRBV29-1, the J gene TRBJ1-2; the match to TRBD1 covers 9 bases. The germline V gene has CDR1 SQVTM and CDR2 ANQGSEA. Trimming at V came to 8 bases and at J to 6 bases, leaving 10 bases not matched to a gene. The CDR3 runs to 13 residues. In DNA form, the CDR3 reads TGCAGCACTCCGGGACAGGGCGTGCATGGCTACACCTTC. Its protein product is CSTPGQGVHGYTF.

This chain uses TRBV7-8 with TRBJ1-5; possible D gene TRBD1, 5 bases. This CDR3 contains 16 residues. CDR1 is SGHVS, CDR2 FQNEAQ, per germline. V was shortened by 2 bases and J by 0 bases, with 11 bases between the two germline ends. CDR3 loop: CASSLNSGYSNQPQHF. The CDR3 DNA reads TGTGCCAGCAGCTTAAATTCAGGGTATAGCAATCAGCCCCAGCATTTT. The full variable domain, rest sourced from reference TRBV7-8 and TRBJ1-5, is GAGVSQSPRYKVAKRGQDVALRCDPISGHVSLFWYQQALGQGPEFLTYFQNEAQLDKSGLPSDRFFAERPEGSVSTLKIQRTQQEDSAVYLCASSLNSGYSNQPQHFGDGTRLSIL.

This clonotype was detected a few times. The rearrangement uses TRBV5-3 and TRBJ2-1; TRBD2 aligns across 7 bases. TRBV5-3 is placed among ORFs of uncertain function. V lost 8 bases to trimming and J lost 3 bases; unmatched junction nucleotides: 5. The CDR3 contains 13 residues. The CDR3 is CASLAEIYNEQFF. The CDR3 coding sequence is TGTGCCAGTCTAGCGGAAATCTACAATGAGCAGTTCTTC.

The chain joins TRBV4-1 to TRBJ1-1; D gene uncertain. V lost 1 base and J 5 bases, leaving 8 bases between the germline ends. Germline-derived CDR1 and CDR2 are MGHRA and YSYEKL. The CDR3 contains 13 residues. In DNA, the CDR3 is TGCGCCAGCAGCCAAGCCCGGGGAACTGAAGCTTTCTTT. Translating gives CASSQARGTEAFF.

The chain carries TRBV6-1 and TRBJ2-2; no firm D call. Deletions cut 6 bases from V and 2 bases from J, with 10 bases between. Germline values: CDR1 MNHNS, CDR2 SASEGT. This CDR3 has 14 residues. The CDR3 coding sequence is TGTGCCAGCAGATACACGAAAAACACCGGGGAGCTGTTTTTT. Translated, it gives CASRYTKNTGELFF.

This clonotype was observed a handful of times. This chain connects TRBV12-3 or TRBV12-4 to TRBJ1-4; 9 positions match TRBD1. The trim removed 9 bases at V and 7 bases at J, leaving 9 bases unmatched. The CDR3 length is 14 residues. The CDR3 DNA sequence: TGTGCCAGTGGGACAGGGAGCCTTGGTGAAAAACTGTTTTTT. Its translation: CASGTGSLGEKLFF.

This clonotype was found a few times. The chain couples TRBV7-3 to TRBJ2-3, with D perhaps TRBD1 (6 bases). The CDR3 sequence is 13 residues long. The germline CDR1 and CDR2 sequences are SGHTA and FQGTGA. V was clipped by 5 bases and J by 2 bases, with 8 bases between them. The CDR3 DNA reads TGTGCCAGCAGCCAGGGGTACACAGATACGCAGTATTTT. It translates to CASSQGYTDTQYF.

The CDR3 sequence is CASSSHARGTYEQYF. The CDR3, as DNA: TGTGCCAGCAGCTCCCACGCTCGGGGGACGTACGAGCAGTACTTC. The chain uses TRBV7-9 and TRBJ2-7, with a possible D match to TRBD2 (6 bases). The CDR3 is made up of 15 amino acids. Trimming cost V 4 bases and J 4 bases, with 17 bases left between them. Germline CDR1 is SEHNR and CDR2 is FQNEAQ (reference sequence).

This clonotype was recorded only once. The chain couples TRBV6-2 or TRBV6-3 to TRBJ1-5; 8 nucleotides match TRBD1. J was trimmed by 11 bases and V by 6 bases; bases with no gene match: 24. CDR1 and CDR2 (germline): MNHEY, SVGEGT. This CDR3 spans 18 amino acids. This CDR3 is CASSPALIRQGTKRAQHF. The DNA for the CDR3 is TGTGCCAGCAGCCCAGCACTAATACGACAGGGGACCAAGAGGGCCCAGCATTTT.

The J gene is TRBJ2-5, the V gene TRBV12-3 or TRBV12-4; 12 positions match TRBD1. CDR3 length equals 15 residues. Losses at the gene ends were 6 bases for V and 4 bases for J; bases not matched to a gene: 6. CDR3 bases: TGTGCCAGCAGCATGGGACAGGGGGCCGGAGAGACCCAGTACTTC. Encoded protein: CASSMGQGAGETQYF.

This chain connects TRBV27 to TRBJ1-1, with D possibly TRBD1 on 5 matching bases. This CDR3 region has 13 residues. Germline V lookup: CDR1 MNHEY, CDR2 SMNVEV (reference sequence). V lost 2 bases, J lost 8 bases, and 12 bases lay in between. CDR3 DNA: TGTGCCAGCAGTTTAGTCGGGGGGATAGAAGCTTTCTTT. Amino acid sequence: CASSLVGGIEAFF.

This chain links TRBV12-3 or TRBV12-4 with TRBJ1-1; 7 bases match TRBD1. Unmatched junction bases numbered 3, after V lost 3 bases and J lost 8 bases. CDR3 length: 12 residues. The CDR3 coding sequence is TGTGCCAGCAGTTTTAAGGGACAGGAAGCTTTCTTT. This sequence encodes CASSFKGQEAFF.